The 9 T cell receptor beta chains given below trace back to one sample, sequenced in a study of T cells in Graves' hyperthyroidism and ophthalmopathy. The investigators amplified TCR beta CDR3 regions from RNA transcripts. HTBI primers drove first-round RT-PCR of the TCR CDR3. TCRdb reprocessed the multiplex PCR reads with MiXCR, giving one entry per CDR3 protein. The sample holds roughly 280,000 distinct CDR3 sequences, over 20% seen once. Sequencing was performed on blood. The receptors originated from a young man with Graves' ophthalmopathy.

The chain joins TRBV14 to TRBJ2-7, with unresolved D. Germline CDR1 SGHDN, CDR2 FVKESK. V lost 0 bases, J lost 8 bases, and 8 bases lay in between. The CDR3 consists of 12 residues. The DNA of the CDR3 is TGTGCCAGCAGCCAAGACTTTACGAAGCAGTACTTC. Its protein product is CASSQDFTKQYF. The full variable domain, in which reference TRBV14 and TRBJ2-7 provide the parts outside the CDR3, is EAGVTQFPSHSVIEKGQTVTLRCDPISGHDNLYWYRRVMGKEIKFLLHFVKESKQDESGMPNNRFLAERTGGTYSTLKVQPAELEDSGVYFCASSQDFTKQYFGPGTRLTVT.

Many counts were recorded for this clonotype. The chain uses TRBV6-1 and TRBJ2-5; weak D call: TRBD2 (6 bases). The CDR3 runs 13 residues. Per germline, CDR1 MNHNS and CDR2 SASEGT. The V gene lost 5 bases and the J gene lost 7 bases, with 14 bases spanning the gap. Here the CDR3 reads CASSSGSGGTQYF. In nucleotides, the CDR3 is TGTGCCAGCAGTAGCGGGTCCGGCGGGACCCAGTACTTC.

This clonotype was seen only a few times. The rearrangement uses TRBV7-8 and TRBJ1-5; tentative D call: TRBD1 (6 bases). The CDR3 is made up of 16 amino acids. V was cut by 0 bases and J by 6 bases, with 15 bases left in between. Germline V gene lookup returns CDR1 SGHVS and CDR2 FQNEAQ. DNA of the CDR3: TGTGCCAGCAGCTTAGCTGGGGGGGCTGTGAGTCAGCCCCAGCATTTT. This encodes CASSLAGGAVSQPQHF.

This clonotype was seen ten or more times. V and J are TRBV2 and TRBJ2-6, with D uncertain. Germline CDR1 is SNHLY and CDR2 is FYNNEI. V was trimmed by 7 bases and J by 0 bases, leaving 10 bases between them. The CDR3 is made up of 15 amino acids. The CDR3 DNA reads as TGTGCCAGCACCAAGCAGAGCTCTGGGGCCAACGTCCTGACTTTC. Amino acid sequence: CASTKQSSGANVLTF.

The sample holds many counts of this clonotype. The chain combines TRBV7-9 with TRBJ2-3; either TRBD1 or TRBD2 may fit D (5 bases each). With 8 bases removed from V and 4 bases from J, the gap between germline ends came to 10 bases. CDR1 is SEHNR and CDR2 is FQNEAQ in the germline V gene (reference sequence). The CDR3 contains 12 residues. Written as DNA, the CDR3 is TGTGCCAGCGACCTGGGGGCAGATACGCAGTATTTT. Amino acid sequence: CASDLGADTQYF.

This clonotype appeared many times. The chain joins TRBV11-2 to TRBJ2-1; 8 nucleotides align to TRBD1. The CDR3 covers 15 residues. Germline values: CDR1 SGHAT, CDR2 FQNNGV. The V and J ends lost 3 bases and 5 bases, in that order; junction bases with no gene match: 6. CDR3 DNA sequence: TGTGCCAGCAGCTTGGGGGTACAGGGGGACAATGAGCAGTTCTTC. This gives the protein CASSLGVQGDNEQFF.

The CDR3 sequence: CARTGHPKRSGNTIYF. CDR3 DNA sequence: TGTGCCAGGACCGGGCACCCAAAGCGCTCTGGAAACACCATATATTTT. The rearrangement links TRBV5-5 to TRBJ1-3, with D uncertain. In germline, CDR1 is SGHKS, CDR2 YYEKEE (reference sequence). The V and J ends lost 8 bases and 0 bases respectively, with 18 bases between them. CDR3 length: 16 amino acids.

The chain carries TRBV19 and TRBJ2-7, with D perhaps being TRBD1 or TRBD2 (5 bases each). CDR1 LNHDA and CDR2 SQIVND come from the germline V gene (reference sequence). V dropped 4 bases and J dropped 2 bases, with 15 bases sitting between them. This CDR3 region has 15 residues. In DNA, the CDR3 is TGTGCCAGTAGTAAAGACAGAGCGGTCCCCTACGAGCAGTACTTC. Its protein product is CASSKDRAVPYEQYF.

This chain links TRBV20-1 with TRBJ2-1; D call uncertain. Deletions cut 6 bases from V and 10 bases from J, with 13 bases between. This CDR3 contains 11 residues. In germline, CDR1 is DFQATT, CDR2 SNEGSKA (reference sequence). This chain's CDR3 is CSAALIREQFF. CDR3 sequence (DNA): TGCAGTGCCGCTCTTATCCGAGAGCAGTTCTTC.